These T cell receptor beta chains were read from a single sample in a study of T cells in Graves' hyperthyroidism and ophthalmopathy. Using its own MiXCR run on the multiplex PCR reads, TCRdb lists one record per CDR3 protein. The table has 93,000 or so distinct CDR3 sequences, roughly 50% seen once; the top ten hold approximately 25%. The sample taken for sequencing was blood. The source of these receptors is a man aged 40-49 years with Graves' hyperthyroidism. The CDR3 runs from the conserved cysteine through the conserved F or W. Fields, in order: V gene, J gene, clone size, D gene, CDR3 DNA, CDR3 protein. D genes are given only for firm matches. A clone size is listed for some rows: how often the clone was seen (once, few, many), or a class if it is expanded.

V gene: TRBV7-2; J gene: TRBJ2-1; clone size: NA; D gene: TRBD2; CDR3 DNA: TGTGCCAGCAGCCAAGGGGGGACTAGCGGGATCAATGAGCAGTTCTTC; CDR3 protein: CASSQGGTSGINEQFF
V gene: TRBV29-1; J gene: TRBJ2-5; clone size: many; D gene: NA; CDR3 DNA: TGCAGCGTTGAAGAGAGGGCAGGGTTTGAGACCCAGTACTTC; CDR3 protein: CSVEERAGFETQYF
V gene: TRBV18; J gene: TRBJ2-3; clone size: few; D gene: TRBD1; CDR3 DNA: TGTGCCAGCTCACCAAATGGACAGGGAGCAGATACGCAGTATTTT; CDR3 protein: CASSPNGQGADTQYF
V gene: TRBV12-3/TRBV12-4; J gene: TRBJ2-7; clone size: once; D gene: TRBD2; CDR3 DNA: TGTGCCAGCAGCTGGACTAGCGGAGGGTACGAGCAGTACTTC; CDR3 protein: CASSWTSGGYEQYF
V gene: TRBV7-2; J gene: TRBJ1-1; clone size: NA; D gene: NA; CDR3 DNA: TGTGCCAGTAGCTTAGCGCAACGAGCGAACACTGAAGCTTTGTTT; CDR3 protein: CASSLAQRANTEALF
V gene: TRBV15; J gene: TRBJ2-6; clone size: few; D gene: NA; CDR3 DNA: TGTGCCACCAGCAGTGATGTAGGCTCTGGGGCCAACGTCCTGACTTTC; CDR3 protein: CATSSDVGSGANVLTF
V gene: TRBV3-1; J gene: TRBJ1-5; clone size: NA; D gene: NA; CDR3 DNA: TGTGCCAGCAGCCAAGTCAGCGGGGTCGGGCAGTCCCAGCATTTT; CDR3 protein: CASSQVSGVGQSQHF
V gene: TRBV27; J gene: TRBJ1-1; clone size: many; D gene: NA; CDR3 DNA: TGTGCCAGCGGACACGCGAACACTGAAGCTTTCTTT; CDR3 protein: CASGHANTEAFF
V gene: TRBV2; J gene: TRBJ2-7; clone size: NA; D gene: NA; CDR3 DNA: TGTGCCAGCAGTCTAGTGGACAGAACCTACGAGCAGTACTTC; CDR3 protein: CASSLVDRTYEQYF
V gene: TRBV9; J gene: TRBJ2-1; clone size: NA; D gene: TRBD2; CDR3 DNA: TGTGCCAGCAGTGGACTGACTAGCGGGAGTTTTGATGAGCAGTTCTTC; CDR3 protein: CASSGLTSGSFDEQFF
V gene: TRBV15; J gene: TRBJ2-5; clone size: NA; D gene: TRBD2; CDR3 DNA: TGTGCCACCTCGCCGGATTGGGCGGCGGGAGGGTCCCAGTACTTC; CDR3 protein: CATSPDWAAGGSQYF
V gene: TRBV7-6; J gene: TRBJ2-3; clone size: NA; D gene: NA; CDR3 DNA: TGTGCCAGCAGCTTAAGAGCTAGCGTATACCCTAGCACAGATACGCAGTATTTT; CDR3 protein: CASSLRASVYPSTDTQYF
V gene: TRBV9; J gene: TRBJ2-1; clone size: many; D gene: NA; CDR3 DNA: TGTGCCAGCAGCGTAGGAATAGAAAGGAGCAATGAGCAGTTCTTC; CDR3 protein: CASSVGIERSNEQFF
V gene: TRBV19; J gene: TRBJ2-3; clone size: medium-sized; D gene: NA; CDR3 DNA: TGTGCCAGTAAAGGAGCCCGCAATACGCAGTATTTT; CDR3 protein: CASKGARNTQYF
V gene: TRBV14; J gene: TRBJ2-7; clone size: many; D gene: NA; CDR3 DNA: TGTGCCAGCAGCCAAGAAGACTTCTCCTACGAGCAGTACTTC; CDR3 protein: CASSQEDFSYEQYF
V gene: TRBV4-3; J gene: TRBJ2-1; clone size: few; D gene: TRBD2; CDR3 DNA: TGCGCCAGCAGCCAAGATTTTGAGGTAGCGGGCTACAATGAGCAGTTCTTC; CDR3 protein: CASSQDFEVAGYNEQFF
V gene: TRBV10-2; J gene: TRBJ2-5; clone size: NA; D gene: TRBD1; CDR3 DNA: TGCGCCAGCAGTGGGGGACAGGGGGCGCAAGAGACCCAGTACTTC; CDR3 protein: CASSGGQGAQETQYF
V gene: TRBV7-9; J gene: TRBJ1-1; clone size: NA; D gene: TRBD1; CDR3 DNA: TGTGCCAGCAGCTACGACAGGGACGACACTGAAGCTTTCTTT; CDR3 protein: CASSYDRDDTEAFF
V gene: TRBV10-3; J gene: TRBJ2-1; clone size: NA; D gene: NA; CDR3 DNA: TGTGCCAGCAGTTTCGGGGGTCGGGCCAATGAGCAGTTCTTC; CDR3 protein: CASSFGGRANEQFF
V gene: TRBV4-3; J gene: TRBJ2-1; clone size: many; D gene: NA; CDR3 DNA: TGCGCCAGCAGCCAAGATGCGAAGGAGGGTGAGCAGTTCTTC; CDR3 protein: CASSQDAKEGEQFF
V gene: TRBV29-1; J gene: TRBJ1-2; clone size: NA; D gene: NA; CDR3 DNA: TGCAGCGTTGAAATCTGGGGGAATTATGGTTACACCTTC; CDR3 protein: CSVEIWGNYGYTF
V gene: TRBV24-1; J gene: TRBJ2-2; clone size: many; D gene: NA; CDR3 DNA: TGTGCCGTCCTCGGGGATCACACCGGGGAGCTGTTTTTT; CDR3 protein: CAVLGDHTGELFF
V gene: TRBV19; J gene: TRBJ2-1; clone size: NA; D gene: TRBD2; CDR3 DNA: TGTGCCAGCAGTCCGGGACTAGCGGGGGACAATGAGCAGTTCTTC; CDR3 protein: CASSPGLAGDNEQFF
V gene: TRBV20-1; J gene: TRBJ2-7; clone size: many; D gene: NA; CDR3 DNA: TGCAGTACAGAGAGGGGGGAGAGGGTCTACGAGCAGTACTTC; CDR3 protein: CSTERGERVYEQYF
V gene: TRBV29-1; J gene: TRBJ2-7; clone size: once; D gene: TRBD1; CDR3 DNA: TGCAGCGTTGAAGGGGATGGGACAGGGATCCACGAGCAGTACTTC; CDR3 protein: CSVEGDGTGIHEQYF
V gene: TRBV6-1; J gene: TRBJ2-1; clone size: few; D gene: TRBD2; CDR3 DNA: TGTGCCAGCAGTGAATCCCTAGCGGGGGATACGGGGGATGAGCAGTTCTTC; CDR3 protein: CASSESLAGDTGDEQFF
V gene: TRBV30; J gene: TRBJ1-1; clone size: NA; D gene: NA; CDR3 DNA: TGTGCCTGGAGTGTACGGGGGCGAGGGACTGAAGCTTTCTTT; CDR3 protein: CAWSVRGRGTEAFF